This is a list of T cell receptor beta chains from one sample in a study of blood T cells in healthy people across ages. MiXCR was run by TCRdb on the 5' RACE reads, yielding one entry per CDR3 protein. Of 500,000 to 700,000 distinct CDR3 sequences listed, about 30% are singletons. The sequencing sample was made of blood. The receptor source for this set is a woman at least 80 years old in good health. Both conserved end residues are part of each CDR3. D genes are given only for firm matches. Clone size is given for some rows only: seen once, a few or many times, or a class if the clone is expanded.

CDR3 DNA: TGTGCCAGCAGCTTAACCCCCGGGGACGAGCAGTACTTC; CDR3 protein: CASSLTPGDEQYF; D gene: -; J gene: TRBJ2-7; V gene: TRBV7-3; clone size: -
CDR3 DNA: TGTGCCAGCAGCCCCCGACAGGGTCCGAACACTGGAGCTTTCTTT; CDR3 protein: CASSPRQGPNTGAFF; D gene: TRBD1; J gene: TRBJ1-1; V gene: TRBV11-2; clone size: -
CDR3 DNA: TGTGCCAGCAGCCAAGCTGTGAGGGGGCGACGGGAGACCCAGTACTTC; CDR3 protein: CASSQAVRGRRETQYF; D gene: TRBD1; J gene: TRBJ2-5; V gene: TRBV14; clone size: many
CDR3 DNA: TGTGCCTGGATACCCCCCGTAGAAGCTTTCTTT; CDR3 protein: CAWIPPVEAFF; D gene: -; J gene: TRBJ1-1; V gene: TRBV30; clone size: few
CDR3 DNA: TGTGCCAGCAGCTTGGCCGCAGCAACTAATGAAAAACTGTTTTTT; CDR3 protein: CASSLAAATNEKLFF; D gene: -; J gene: TRBJ1-4; V gene: TRBV5-5; clone size: many
CDR3 DNA: TGTGCCAGCAGCTCGGGGACTTCTCTCGACGGGCGTGAGCAGTTCTTC; CDR3 protein: CASSSGTSLDGREQFF; D gene: -; J gene: TRBJ2-1; V gene: TRBV5-5; clone size: many
CDR3 DNA: TGCGCCAGCAGCCCTGAGACAGAAACGCAGTATTTT; CDR3 protein: CASSPETETQYF; D gene: -; J gene: TRBJ2-3; V gene: TRBV5-1; clone size: many
CDR3 DNA: TGTGTCACCAGCGGGGGGGCCATGTGCCAAGAGACCCAGTACTTC; CDR3 protein: CVTSGGAMCQETQYF; D gene: TRBD2; J gene: TRBJ2-5; V gene: TRBV15; clone size: -
CDR3 DNA: TGTGCTAGTGGTTTAAGCGGGTTCAAACCAGGGGGTACGCAGTATTTT; CDR3 protein: CASGLSGFKPGGTQYF; D gene: -; J gene: TRBJ2-3; V gene: TRBV12-5; clone size: many
CDR3 DNA: TGTGCTAGCAGCTTAGGGACAGGCGAAAAACGGTTTTTT; CDR3 protein: CASSLGTGEKRFF; D gene: TRBD1; J gene: TRBJ1-4; V gene: TRBV7-7; clone size: -
CDR3 DNA: TGTGCCATCAGGGGGGACCAGAACAATGAGCAGTTCTTC; CDR3 protein: CAIRGDQNNEQFF; D gene: -; J gene: TRBJ2-1; V gene: TRBV10-3; clone size: many
CDR3 DNA: TGCAGTGCTAGAGATCCCCGGCAGTACAATGAGCAGTTCTTC; CDR3 protein: CSARDPRQYNEQFF; D gene: -; J gene: TRBJ2-1; V gene: TRBV20-1; clone size: many
CDR3 DNA: TGCGCCAGCAGCCCCGGAGGGACAGGGGAGGGGGATACGCAGTATTTT; CDR3 protein: CASSPGGTGEGDTQYF; D gene: TRBD1; J gene: TRBJ2-3; V gene: TRBV5-1; clone size: few
CDR3 DNA: TGTGCCAGCTCGTTTGAGACCGGGACAGGAGGATGTAGCGGCTACACCTTC; CDR3 protein: CASSFETGTGGCSGYTF; D gene: TRBD1; J gene: TRBJ1-2; V gene: TRBV18; clone size: once
CDR3 DNA: TGTGCCAGCAGGCCAACCAGGGGGATCGGGGAGCTGTTTTTT; CDR3 protein: CASRPTRGIGELFF; D gene: TRBD1; J gene: TRBJ2-2; V gene: TRBV2; clone size: -
CDR3 DNA: TGTGCCAGCAGCGTAAGTCCGGACCGTTCCTACGAGCAGTACTTC; CDR3 protein: CASSVSPDRSYEQYF; D gene: -; J gene: TRBJ2-7; V gene: TRBV9; clone size: once
CDR3 DNA: TGCAGTGCCAGAGGTCGAACAGACTCCTACGAGCAGTACTTC; CDR3 protein: CSARGRTDSYEQYF; D gene: -; J gene: TRBJ2-7; V gene: TRBV20-1; clone size: -
CDR3 DNA: TGTGCCAGCAGCTTCGGTATTGGCCCATACCGAGATCAGCCCCAGCATTTT; CDR3 protein: CASSFGIGPYRDQPQHF; D gene: -; J gene: TRBJ1-5; V gene: TRBV5-6; clone size: -
CDR3 DNA: TGTGCCAGCAGCTTAGCGGGGGGGGACTACAATGAGCAGTACTTC; CDR3 protein: CASSLAGGDYNEQYF; D gene: TRBD2; J gene: TRBJ2-5; V gene: TRBV6-6; clone size: -
CDR3 DNA: TGCAGCGTTGAAGTCCCAACTAGCGGATCCTACGAGCAGTACTTC; CDR3 protein: CSVEVPTSGSYEQYF; D gene: TRBD2; J gene: TRBJ2-7; V gene: TRBV29-1; clone size: -
CDR3 DNA: TGCGCCAGCAGCAGCGGCTCGTCCCTCATCCAAGAGACCCAGTACTTC; CDR3 protein: CASSSGSSLIQETQYF; D gene: -; J gene: TRBJ2-5; V gene: TRBV5-1; clone size: many
CDR3 DNA: TGCAGTGGACTAGCGGGGATCTACAATGAGCAGTTCTTC; CDR3 protein: CSGLAGIYNEQFF; D gene: TRBD2; J gene: TRBJ2-1; V gene: TRBV20-1; clone size: few
CDR3 DNA: TGTGCCAGCAGCTCGGGACTTTCCGATACCGGGGAGCTGTTTTTT; CDR3 protein: CASSSGLSDTGELFF; D gene: -; J gene: TRBJ2-2; V gene: TRBV7-2; clone size: many
CDR3 DNA: TGTGCCAGCAGCCCCAAGGTTTTGAATGAGCAGTTCTTC; CDR3 protein: CASSPKVLNEQFF; D gene: -; J gene: TRBJ2-1; V gene: TRBV14; clone size: many
CDR3 DNA: TGTGCCAGCAGTTCACGAGACAGGGAACGAAAGACCCAGTACTTC; CDR3 protein: CASSSRDRERKTQYF; D gene: TRBD1; J gene: TRBJ2-5; V gene: TRBV27; clone size: many
CDR3 DNA: TGTGCTAGTGGTTTTGCCCGATCGGGAGATACGCAGTATTTT; CDR3 protein: CASGFARSGDTQYF; D gene: -; J gene: TRBJ2-3; V gene: TRBV12-5; clone size: many